This T cell receptor (beta chain) was profiled in a study of blood T cell repertoires in COVID-19. Germline V gene lookup returns CDR1 SGHRS and CDR2 YFSETQ. The CDR3 sequence is 16 residues long. V was shortened by 2 bases and J by 2 bases, with 16 bases between the two germline ends. Followed over time, Seattle patients had been enrolled while infection was active. Profiling relied on immunoSEQ multiplex PCR, and the TCRdb table lists in-frame clones only, not all of them. This sample has about 340,000 clones, with about 88% found just once. The chain combines TRBV5-1 with TRBJ1-1; D not resolved. This receptor was identified in a woman in her sixties with COVID-19, enrolled during active disease. The sequenced material came from peripheral blood. As DNA, the CDR3 is TGCGCCAGCAGCTTCCTTAACTCGGGAAGCAACACTGAAGCTTTCTTT. Protein sequence: CASSFLNSGSNTEAFF.